A single sample is the source of the 4 T cell receptor beta chains below, sequenced in a study of PD-L1 blockade in urothelial cancer. This table comes from immunoSEQ multiplex PCR, and its TCRdb copy is limited to in-frame clones, with some not included. The data hold more than 90,000 clones, with roughly 80% observed a single time. Time point given: peripheral blood 6 weeks after treatment start. Sequenced here: PBMCs, sampled around atezolizumab (anti-PD-L1) treatment. These receptors all stem from a man aged 70-80 years with urothelial cancer.

The rearrangement joins TRBV6-1 to TRBJ2-3; D is unclear. The V and J ends lost 5 bases and 5 bases respectively, with 8 bases between them. Germline-derived CDR1 and CDR2 are MNHNS and SASEGT. The CDR3 length is 12 residues. CDR3: CASSSLGDTQYF. CDR3 in DNA: TGTGCCAGCAGTTCTCTCGGAGATACGCAGTATTTT.

For this clone: Other DNA sequences in the same sample also yield this CDR3. V is TRBV18 and J is TRBJ2-5; possibly TRBD1 for D (5 bases). Trimming cost V 3 bases and J 2 bases, with 7 bases left between them. The CDR3 is 13 residues long. Germline CDR1 reads KGHSH; CDR2 reads LQKENI. The CDR3 nucleotides are TGTGCCAGCTCACCGACAGCGCAAGAGACCCAGTACTTC. Translated, it gives CASSPTAQETQYF. The complete variable domain, with remaining parts taken from reference TRBV18 and TRBJ2-5, reads NAGVMQNPRHLVRRRGQEARLRCSPMKGHSHVYWYRQLPEEGLKFMVYLQKENIIDESGMPKERFSAEFPKEGPSILRIQQVVRGDSAAYFCASSPTAQETQYFGPGTRLLVL.

V usage is TRBV12-5 and J usage is TRBJ2-7, with a tentative D call TRBD2 (7 bases). V was pared by 1 base and J by 7 bases, with 11 bases between. The CDR3 spans 13 residues. CDR1 is LGHNT, CDR2 FRNRAP, per germline. CDR3 DNA sequence: TGTGCTAGTGGTTTGGAAAGGGGGGGAGAGCAGTACTTC. Its translation: CASGLERGGEQYF.

This chain connects TRBV7-6 to TRBJ1-4; a possible D gene is TRBD1 (6 bases). The length of the CDR3 is 14 residues. CDR1 is SGHVS, CDR2 FNYEAQ, per germline. Trimming took 1 base from V and 8 from J, leaving 11 bases between them. This CDR3 is CASSLEGGGEKLFF. Here the CDR3 DNA reads TGTGCCAGCAGCTTAGAAGGGGGGGGCGAAAAACTGTTTTTT.